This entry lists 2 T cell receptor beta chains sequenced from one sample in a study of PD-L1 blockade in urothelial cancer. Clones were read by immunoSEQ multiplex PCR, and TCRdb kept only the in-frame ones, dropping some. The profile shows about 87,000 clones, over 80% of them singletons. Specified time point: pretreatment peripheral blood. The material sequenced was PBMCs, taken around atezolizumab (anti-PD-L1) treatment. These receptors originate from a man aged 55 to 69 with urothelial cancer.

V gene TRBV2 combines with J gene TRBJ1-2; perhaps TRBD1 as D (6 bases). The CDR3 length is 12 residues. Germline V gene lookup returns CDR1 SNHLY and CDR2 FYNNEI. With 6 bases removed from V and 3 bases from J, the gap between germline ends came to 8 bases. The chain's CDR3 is CASSHRDYGYTF. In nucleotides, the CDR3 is TGTGCCAGCAGCCACAGGGACTATGGCTACACCTTC. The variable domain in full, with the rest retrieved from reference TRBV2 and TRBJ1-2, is EPEVTQTPSHQVTQMGQEVILRCVPISNHLYFYWYRQILGQKVEFLVSFYNNEISEKSEIFDDQFSVERPDGSNFTLKIRSTKLEDSAMYFCASSHRDYGYTFGSGTRLTVV.

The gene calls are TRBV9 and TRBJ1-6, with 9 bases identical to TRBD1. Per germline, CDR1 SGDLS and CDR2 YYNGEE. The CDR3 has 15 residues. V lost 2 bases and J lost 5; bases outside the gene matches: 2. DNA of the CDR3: TGTGCCAGCAGCGTCCGGGACAGGGATAATTCACCCCTCCACTTT. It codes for CASSVRDRDNSPLHF.